The clone carrying this T cell receptor (beta chain) turned up a few times. Antigen specificity is unknown. Both iRepertoire HTBI primers and Arm-PCR of CDR3 regions were used to build the TCR beta libraries. MiXCR, applied by TCRdb to the multiplex PCR reads, yields one record per CDR3 protein. Of about 540,000 distinct CDR3 sequences detected, roughly 14% appear once; the ten largest clones hold 8.5% to 10%. This entry comes from a study of regulatory T cells in long-lasting Graves disease. Time point indicated: newly diagnosed GD, antithyroid drugs for less than 3 months. Generation of the TCR library employed RNA extracted from PBMCs. Regarding the study as a whole: Persistent disease samples used TRBV28, TRBJ1-2 and TRBJ2-5 preferentially.

The CDR3 has 14 residues. Germline V gene data show CDR1 as MGHRA and CDR2 as YSYEKL. The V gene lost 1 base and the J gene lost 0 bases, with 6 bases spanning the gap. These data also featured in a second study, about T cells in Graves' hyperthyroidism and ophthalmopathy.

This receptor was obtained from a man in his thirties or forties with Graves disease. The starting material was peripheral blood mononuclear cells (PBMCs), obtained at new diagnosis, from a patient treated with antithyroid drugs. The gene calls are TRBV4-1 and TRBJ2-5; D not resolved. The CDR3 loop reads CASSQAVYQETQYF. DNA for the CDR3: TGCGCCAGCAGCCAAGCCGTGTACCAAGAGACCCAGTACTTC.